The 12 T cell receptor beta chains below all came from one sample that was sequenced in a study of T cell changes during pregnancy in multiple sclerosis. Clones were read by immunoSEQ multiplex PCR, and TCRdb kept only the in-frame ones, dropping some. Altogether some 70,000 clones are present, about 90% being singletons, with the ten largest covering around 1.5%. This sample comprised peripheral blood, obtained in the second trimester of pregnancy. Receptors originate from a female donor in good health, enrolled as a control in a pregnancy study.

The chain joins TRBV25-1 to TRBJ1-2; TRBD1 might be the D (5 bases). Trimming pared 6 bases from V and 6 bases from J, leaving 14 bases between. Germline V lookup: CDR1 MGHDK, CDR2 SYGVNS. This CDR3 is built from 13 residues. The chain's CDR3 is CASSPSGYHGYTF. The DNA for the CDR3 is TGTGCCAGCAGCCCCTCAGGGTATCATGGCTACACCTTC.

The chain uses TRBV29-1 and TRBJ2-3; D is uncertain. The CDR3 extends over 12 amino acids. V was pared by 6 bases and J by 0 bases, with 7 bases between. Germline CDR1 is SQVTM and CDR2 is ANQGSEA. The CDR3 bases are TGCAGCGTCACGGAGAGCACAGATACGCAGTATTTT. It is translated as CSVTESTDTQYF.

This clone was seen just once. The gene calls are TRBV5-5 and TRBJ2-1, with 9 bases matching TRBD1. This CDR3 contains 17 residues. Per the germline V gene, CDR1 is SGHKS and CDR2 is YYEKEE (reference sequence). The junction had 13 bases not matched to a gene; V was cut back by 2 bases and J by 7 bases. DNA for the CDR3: TGTGCCAGCAGCTTAATTCCCCCGGGACAGGGTGGGAATGAGCAGTTCTTC. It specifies CASSLIPPGQGGNEQFF.

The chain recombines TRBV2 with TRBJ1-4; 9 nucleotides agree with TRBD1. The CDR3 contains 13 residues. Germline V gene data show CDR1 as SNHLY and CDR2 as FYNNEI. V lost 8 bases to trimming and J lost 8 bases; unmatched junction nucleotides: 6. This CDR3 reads CASRTGVEEKLFF. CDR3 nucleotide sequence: TGTGCCAGCCGGACAGGGGTGGAAGAAAAACTGTTTTTT.

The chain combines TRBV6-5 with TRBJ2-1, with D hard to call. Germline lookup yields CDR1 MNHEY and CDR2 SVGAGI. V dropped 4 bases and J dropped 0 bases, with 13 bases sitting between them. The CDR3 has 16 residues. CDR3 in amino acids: CASSSLSGSSYNEQFF. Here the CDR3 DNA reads TGTGCCAGCAGTTCATTGTCAGGCAGCTCCTACAATGAGCAGTTCTTC.

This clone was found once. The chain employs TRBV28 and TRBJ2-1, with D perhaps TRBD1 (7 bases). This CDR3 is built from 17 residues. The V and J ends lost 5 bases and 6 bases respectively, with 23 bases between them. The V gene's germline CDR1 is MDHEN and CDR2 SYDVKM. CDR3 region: CASSPPGGGYITNEQFF. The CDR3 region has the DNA TGTGCCAGCAGTCCCCCAGGGGGAGGTTACATCACCAATGAGCAGTTCTTC.

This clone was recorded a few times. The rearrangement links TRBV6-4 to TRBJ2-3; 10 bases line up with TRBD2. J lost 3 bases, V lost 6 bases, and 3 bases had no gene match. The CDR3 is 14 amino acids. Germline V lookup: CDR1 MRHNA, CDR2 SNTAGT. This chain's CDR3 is CASSGTSETDTQYF. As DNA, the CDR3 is TGTGCCAGCAGCGGGACTAGCGAGACAGATACGCAGTATTTT.

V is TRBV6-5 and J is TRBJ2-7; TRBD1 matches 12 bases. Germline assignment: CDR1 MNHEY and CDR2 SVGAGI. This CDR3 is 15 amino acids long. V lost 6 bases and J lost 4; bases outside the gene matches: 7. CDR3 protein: CASRRSGQGAYEQYF. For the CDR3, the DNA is TGTGCCAGCAGGCGGTCGGGACAGGGGGCATACGAGCAGTACTTC.

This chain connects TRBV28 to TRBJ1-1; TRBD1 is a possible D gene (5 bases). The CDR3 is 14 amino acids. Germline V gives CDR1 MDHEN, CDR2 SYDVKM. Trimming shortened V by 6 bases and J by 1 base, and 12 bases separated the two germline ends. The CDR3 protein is CASSRRGKNTEAFF. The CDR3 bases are TGTGCCAGCAGCCGTCGGGGGAAGAACACTGAAGCTTTCTTT.

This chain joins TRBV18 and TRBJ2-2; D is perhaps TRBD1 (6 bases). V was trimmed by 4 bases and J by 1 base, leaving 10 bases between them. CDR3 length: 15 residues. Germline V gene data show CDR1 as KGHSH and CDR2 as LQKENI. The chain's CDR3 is CASSREQGNTGELFF. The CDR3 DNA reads TGTGCCAGCTCACGGGAACAGGGGAACACCGGGGAGCTGTTTTTT.

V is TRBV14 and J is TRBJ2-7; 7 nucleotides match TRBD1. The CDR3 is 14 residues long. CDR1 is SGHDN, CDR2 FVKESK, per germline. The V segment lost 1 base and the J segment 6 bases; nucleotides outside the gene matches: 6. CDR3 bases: TGTGCCAGCAGCCAAGCGCAGGGGGTGAGCGAGCAGTACTTC. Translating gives CASSQAQGVSEQYF.

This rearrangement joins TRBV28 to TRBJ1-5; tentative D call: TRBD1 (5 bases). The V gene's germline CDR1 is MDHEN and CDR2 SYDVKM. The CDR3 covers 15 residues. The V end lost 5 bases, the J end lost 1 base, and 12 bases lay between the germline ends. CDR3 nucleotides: TGTGCCAGCAGTACGGGGGGGAGCAGCAATCAGCCCCAGCATTTT. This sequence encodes CASSTGGSSNQPQHF.